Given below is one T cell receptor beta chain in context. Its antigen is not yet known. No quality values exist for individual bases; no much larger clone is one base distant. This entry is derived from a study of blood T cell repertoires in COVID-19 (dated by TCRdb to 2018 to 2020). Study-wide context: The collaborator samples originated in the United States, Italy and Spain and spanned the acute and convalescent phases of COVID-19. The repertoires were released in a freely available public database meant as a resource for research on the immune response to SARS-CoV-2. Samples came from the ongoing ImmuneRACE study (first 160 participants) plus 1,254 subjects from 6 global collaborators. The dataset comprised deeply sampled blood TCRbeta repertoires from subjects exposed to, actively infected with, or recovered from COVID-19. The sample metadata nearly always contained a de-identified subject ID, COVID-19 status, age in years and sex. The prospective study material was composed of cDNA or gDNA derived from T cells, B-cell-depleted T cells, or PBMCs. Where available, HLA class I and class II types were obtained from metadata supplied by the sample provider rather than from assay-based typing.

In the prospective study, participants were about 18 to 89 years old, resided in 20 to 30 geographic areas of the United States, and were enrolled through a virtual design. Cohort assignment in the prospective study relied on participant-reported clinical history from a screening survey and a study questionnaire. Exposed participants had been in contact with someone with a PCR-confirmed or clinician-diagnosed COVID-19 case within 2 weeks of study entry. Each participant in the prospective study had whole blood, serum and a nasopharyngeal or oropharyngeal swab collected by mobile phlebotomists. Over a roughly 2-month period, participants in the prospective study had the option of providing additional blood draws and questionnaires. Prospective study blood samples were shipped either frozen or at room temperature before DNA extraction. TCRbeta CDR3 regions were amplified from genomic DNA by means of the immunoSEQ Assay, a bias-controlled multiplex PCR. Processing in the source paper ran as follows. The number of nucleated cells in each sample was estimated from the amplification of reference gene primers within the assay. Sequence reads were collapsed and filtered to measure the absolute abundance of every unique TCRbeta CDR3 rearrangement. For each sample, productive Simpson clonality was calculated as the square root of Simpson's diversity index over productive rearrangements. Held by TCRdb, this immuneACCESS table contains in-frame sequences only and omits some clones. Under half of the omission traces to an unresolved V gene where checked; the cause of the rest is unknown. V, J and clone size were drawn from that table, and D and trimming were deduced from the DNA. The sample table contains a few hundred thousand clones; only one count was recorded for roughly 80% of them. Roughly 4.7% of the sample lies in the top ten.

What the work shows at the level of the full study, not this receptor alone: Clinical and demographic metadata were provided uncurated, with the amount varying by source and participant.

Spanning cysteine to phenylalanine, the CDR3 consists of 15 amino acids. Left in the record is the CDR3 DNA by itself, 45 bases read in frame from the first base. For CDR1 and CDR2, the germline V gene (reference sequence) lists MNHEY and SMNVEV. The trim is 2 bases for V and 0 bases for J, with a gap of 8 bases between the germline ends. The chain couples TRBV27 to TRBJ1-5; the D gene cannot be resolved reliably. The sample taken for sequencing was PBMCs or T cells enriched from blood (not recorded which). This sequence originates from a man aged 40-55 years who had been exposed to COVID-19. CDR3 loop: CASSLEAYSNQPQHF. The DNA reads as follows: TGTGCCAGCAGTTTAGAGGCTTATAGCAATCAGCCCCAGCATTTT.